This TCR beta chain was found in a study of PD-L1 blockade in urothelial cancer listed by TCRdb under 2017. With regard to the full study: Therapy was started at some point between 2013 and 2015 for all patients, and atezolizumab 1,200 mg was administered intravenously every 3 weeks. Blood samples were analyzed 3 weeks after the start of treatment (second dose) and 6 weeks after the start of treatment. Durable clinical benefit was defined as progression-free survival longer than 6 months, and TCR features were also tested against progression-free and overall survival. In the same patients, pretreatment tumors underwent whole exome sequencing and RNA sequencing in addition to TCR sequencing. Pretreatment tumor samples and matched peripheral blood, collected serially before and after atezolizumab treatment, underwent TCR sequencing. About 90% of the roughly 30 patients were identified as males with urothelial cancer of bladder origin, and a prior smoking history was reported by 18 of 29 patients. Blood samples gave a median of around 140,000 T cells and some 83,000 unique TCRs, with a median clonality of approximately 0.08. The study, an exploratory multi-omic analysis, examined somatic, immune and clinical correlates of response to PD-L1 blockade with atezolizumab in urothelial cancer. Nine patients achieved durable clinical benefit and about 19 did not. An ECOG performance status of 0 or 1 was recorded for the patients, and 0 to 3 prior chemotherapy regimens had been received by the patients. Just over 28 patients had pretreatment blood TCR-seq, roughly 24 had at least one posttreatment blood collection, and roughly 24 had tumor TCR-seq.

V loses 2 bases at its end and J loses 4 bases; junction bases beyond the gene matches: 2. The CDR3 numbers 13 residues from cysteine through phenylalanine. Just the 39-base CDR3 DNA is kept, in frame starting at base 1. As encoded in the germline V gene, CDR1 is SGHDT while CDR2 is YYEEEE. The cohort included roughly 30 patients with locally advanced or metastatic urothelial carcinoma who were treated at Memorial Sloan Kettering on a trial protocol. Peripheral blood mononuclear cells were collected pretreatment and during treatment, with between 1 and 8 total time points per patient. The Qiagen DNeasy Blood extraction kit was used to purify genomic DNA from total PBMCs and tumor samples. Collected pretreatment and during treatment, PBMCs were isolated and stored as previously described. Concerning this clone: Its antigen remains unidentified. Per-nucleotide qualities are absent, and no much larger clonotype sits a single base away.

The research as a whole found: Because the sample size was small (n = 29) and many of the analyses were exploratory, the results are meant to be hypothesis-generating. At 3 weeks after the start of treatment, tumor-associated TCR clones in peripheral blood had expanded more in patients with durable benefit (n of about 20, p = 0.022). A pretreatment peripheral blood TCR clonality below the median was linked to improved progression-free and overall survival.

Synthetic TCR analog templates were spiked into each PCR to estimate absolute template abundance from read counts. Using the immunoSEQ assay, TCRbeta CDR3 regions were amplified from genomic DNA with bias-controlled V and J gene primers. Rearranged TCRbeta segments were sequenced at approximately 20X coverage. The study's processing was this. Clustering was used to correct sequencing errors, and CDR3s were annotated against IMGT so that V, D and J genes could be assigned. Downstream analyses used only productive TCRbeta rearrangements, leaving out any out-of-frame or stop-codon sequences. Clonality was computed as one minus Shannon entropy normalized by the log of the number of unique productive sequences. Clones differing between time points or between blood and tumor were identified using Fisher's exact test with Benjamini-Hochberg correction, with an adjusted p below 0.01 applied as the threshold. What TCRdb holds here is the immuneACCESS table cut down to in-frame rearrangements. Part of the clones is not present; checked against another copy, under half of the missing clones reflect an unresolved V gene, and the others are unexplained. The V and J calls and clone size were taken over from that table, and D and trimming were inferred from the DNA. The sample has roughly 20,000 clones on record, around 90% of them singletons. Roughly 16% of the sample is held by the ten biggest clonotypes.

The receptor chain draws on TRBV5-6 and TRBJ2-7, with 8 bases matching TRBD1. The receptor's source is a woman aged 60-75 years with urothelial cancer. This material consisted of PBMCs, taken around atezolizumab (anti-PD-L1) treatment. The bases read TGTGCCAGCAGCTTCAGGGGGCAGTACGAGCAGTACTTC. Protein translation: CASSFRGQYEQYF.